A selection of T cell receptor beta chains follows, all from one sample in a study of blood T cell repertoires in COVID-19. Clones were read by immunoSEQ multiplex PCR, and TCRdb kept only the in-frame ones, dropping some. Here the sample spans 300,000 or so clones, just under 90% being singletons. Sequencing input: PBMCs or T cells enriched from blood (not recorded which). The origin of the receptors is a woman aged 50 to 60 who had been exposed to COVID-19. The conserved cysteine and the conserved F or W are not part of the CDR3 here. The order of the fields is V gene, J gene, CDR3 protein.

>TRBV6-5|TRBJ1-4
ASTRGAGLGEKLF
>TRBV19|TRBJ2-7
ASSISAGNYEQY
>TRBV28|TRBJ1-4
ASSLLASLGANEKLF
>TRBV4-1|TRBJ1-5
ASSQWGTALGGQPQH
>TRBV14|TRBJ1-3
ASSGFTYRETGNTIY
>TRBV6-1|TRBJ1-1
ASSERPQGWANTEAF
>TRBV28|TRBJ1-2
ASSFRQGYGYT
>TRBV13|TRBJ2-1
ASSSASSGERDEQF
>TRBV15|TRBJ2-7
ATSRGRGPYEQY
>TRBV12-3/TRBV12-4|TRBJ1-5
ASSKQGFQPQH
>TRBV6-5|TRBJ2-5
ASSYIQGAGETQY
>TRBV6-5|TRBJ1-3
ASRYTTGSSGNTIY
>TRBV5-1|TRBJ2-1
ASSWLQGNNEQF
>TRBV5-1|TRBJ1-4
ASSPQGAQLSEKLF
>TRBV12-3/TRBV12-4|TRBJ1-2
ASTVEGYGYT
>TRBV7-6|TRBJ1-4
ASSLAPGQAEEKLF
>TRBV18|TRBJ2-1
ASSFLAGAGNEQF
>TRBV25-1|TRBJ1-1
ASSERTEAF
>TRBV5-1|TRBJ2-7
ASSYRRDSYEQY
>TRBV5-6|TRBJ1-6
ASSLGDRISYNSPLH
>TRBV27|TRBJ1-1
ASSLRSDLNTEAF
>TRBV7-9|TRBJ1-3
ASLRTASGNTIY
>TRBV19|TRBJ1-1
ASSTALTAYYTEAF
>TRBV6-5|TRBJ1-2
ASSYAPEGSIYGYT
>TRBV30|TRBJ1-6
AWRGQGANSPLH
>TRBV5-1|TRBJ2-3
ASSLGLQGAGTQY
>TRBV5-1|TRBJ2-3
ASSDLAGGPGTDTQY
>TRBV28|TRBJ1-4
ASSLGRPEKLF
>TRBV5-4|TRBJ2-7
ASSLEQGRGGEQY
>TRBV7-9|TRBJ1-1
ASCPGQGLIYTEAF
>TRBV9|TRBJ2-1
ASSSGGYDNEQF
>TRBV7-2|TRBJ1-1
ASSQGGDRGRAF
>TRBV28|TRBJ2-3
VSGTDTQY
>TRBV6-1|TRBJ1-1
ASSENGGISTEAF
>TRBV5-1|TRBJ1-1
ASSPRPDRVNTEAF
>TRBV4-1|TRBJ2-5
ASSQDQLAGWETQY
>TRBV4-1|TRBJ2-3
ASSQRPSGGTDTQY
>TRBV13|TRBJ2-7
ASSSGTGMGEQY